Following are 32 T cell receptor beta chains from one sample sequenced in a study of cytomegalovirus exposure and HLA in healthy donors. Primers for the PCR totalled 60 Vbeta and 13 Jbeta. Here immunoSEQ multiplex PCR was the method, and the copy in TCRdb shows in-frame clones only, minus some. The sample contains a few hundred thousand clones, more than 60% of which appear only once. The source material was PBMCs. These receptors all stem from a woman in her sixties in good health and CMV-seropositive.

The chain uses TRBV7-6 and TRBJ1-5; TRBD1 matches 9 bases. The CDR3 length is 15 residues. Trimming at V came to 5 bases and at J to 4 bases, leaving 6 bases not matched to a gene. From germline, CDR1 is SGHVS and CDR2 FNYEAQ. The CDR3 region is CASSAGTGTNQPQHF. The CDR3 bases are TGTGCCAGCAGCGCCGGGACAGGGACTAATCAGCCCCAGCATTTT.

The gene calls are TRBV6-5 and TRBJ2-3; 9 nucleotides line up with TRBD1. The junction had 6 bases not matched to a gene; V was cut back by 0 bases and J by 5 bases. CDR3 length: 16 amino acids. Germline loops: CDR1 MNHEY, CDR2 SVGAGI. The CDR3 here is CASSYSGTGFRDTQYF. In nucleotides, the CDR3 is TGTGCCAGCAGTTACTCCGGGACAGGGTTTAGAGATACGCAGTATTTT.

Here the CDR3 DNA reads TGTGCCAGCAGCCCACAGACAGTTCCCTACGAGCAGTACTTC. Translating gives CASSPQTVPYEQYF. This rearrangement joins TRBV7-2 to TRBJ2-7; a possible D gene is TRBD1 (5 bases). The germline V and J ends were trimmed by 5 bases and 2 bases, with 13 bases remaining between them. CDR3 length: 14 residues. The germline CDR1 and CDR2 sequences are SGHTA and FQGNSA.

The sample holds a few counts of this clone. V gene TRBV6-5 combines with J gene TRBJ1-3, with a tentative D call TRBD1 (5 bases). V shed 7 bases and J shed 4 bases, with 14 bases lying between them. There are 14 residues in the CDR3. Germline-derived CDR1 and CDR2 are MNHEY and SVGAGI. The CDR3 protein is CASTIGARGNTIYF. CDR3 DNA: TGTGCCAGCACCATAGGGGCTAGAGGAAACACCATATATTTT.

The chain has TRBV11-2 and TRBJ2-5; D gene unclear. Germline CDR1 is SGHAT and CDR2 is FQNNGV. The CDR3 loop spans 12 amino acids. Deletions cut 5 bases from V and 2 bases from J, with 6 bases between. The CDR3 DNA reads as TGTGCCAGCAGCCCCCAGCAAGAGACCCAGTACTTC. Translated: CASSPQQETQYF.

The chain employs TRBV5-1 and TRBJ2-1; TRBD2 matches 10 bases. The CDR3 runs 16 residues. Trimming at V came to 4 bases and at J to 5 bases, leaving 9 bases not matched to a gene. Germline lookup yields CDR1 SGHRS and CDR2 YFSETQ. The CDR3 protein is CASSLYLAGDDNEQFF. CDR3 coding DNA: TGCGCCAGCAGCCTTTACCTAGCGGGAGATGACAATGAGCAGTTCTTC.

This clone was seen just once. J is TRBJ2-5 and V is TRBV6-1, with D maybe TRBD2 (6 bases). Germline CDR1 reads MNHNS; CDR2 reads SASEGT. V lost 6 bases and J lost 2, with 10 bases in between. The CDR3 loop spans 13 amino acids. CDR3 nucleotide sequence: TGTGCCAGCAGCGCGACTAGACAAGAGACCCAGTACTTC. Protein: CASSATRQETQYF.

The chain employs TRBV2 and TRBJ2-7, with TRBD2 identical over 7 bases. After removal of 3 bases from V and 3 bases from J, the junction contained 8 bases not matched to a gene. Germline CDR1 SNHLY, CDR2 FYNNEI. The CDR3 is 15 residues long. This CDR3 is CASSEAGDFRYEQYF. CDR3 sequence (DNA): TGTGCCAGCAGTGAGGCGGGGGACTTCCGCTACGAGCAGTACTTC.

The rearrangement joins TRBV27 to TRBJ2-7, with 7 bases that match TRBD2. Per the germline V gene, CDR1 is MNHEY and CDR2 is SMNVEV (reference sequence). The CDR3 is 14 residues long. With V trimmed by 1 base and J by 5 bases, 5 bases remained unmatched. The DNA for the CDR3 is TGTGCCAGCAGTTTATGGGGGGGGAAGAACGAGCAGTACTTC. Translated: CASSLWGGKNEQYF.

The chain recombines TRBV2 with TRBJ1-2; D unresolved. Germline V gene data show CDR1 as SNHLY and CDR2 as FYNNEI. The CDR3 loop spans 12 amino acids. Trimming pared 6 bases from V and 5 bases from J, leaving 10 bases between. In DNA form, the CDR3 reads TGTGCCAGCAGAGTAACACAATATGGCTACACCTTC. Its protein product is CASRVTQYGYTF.

V and J are TRBV6-1 and TRBJ1-5, with a tentative D call TRBD1 (5 bases). Germline V gene lookup returns CDR1 MNHNS and CDR2 SASEGT. CDR3 size: 15 residues. With 5 bases removed from V and 6 bases from J, the gap between germline ends came to 17 bases. The CDR3 spells CASSNGTPGGQPQHF. The CDR3 DNA reads as TGTGCCAGCAGTAATGGGACGCCCGGGGGTCAGCCCCAGCATTTT.

This clone showed up just a few times. This chain connects TRBV4-3 to TRBJ1-4, with D perhaps TRBD1 (5 bases). CDR1 is LGHNA, CDR2 YSLEER, per germline. The V end was cut by 4 bases, the J end by 8 bases, with 14 bases between. The CDR3 length is 14 residues. The DNA of the CDR3 is TGCGCCAGCAGCCCCAGCCTGGGGGGGGAAAAACTGTTTTTT. It encodes CASSPSLGGEKLFF.

V gene TRBV11-3 combines with J gene TRBJ2-7; D unresolved. With 5 bases removed from V and 2 bases from J, the gap between germline ends came to 7 bases. The CDR3 loop spans 12 amino acids. Germline loops: CDR1 SGHNT, CDR2 YENEEA. The CDR3 reads CASSELPYEQYF. In DNA, the CDR3 is TGTGCCAGCAGCGAGCTTCCCTACGAGCAGTACTTC.

The rearrangement uses TRBV28 and TRBJ1-4, with a possible D match to TRBD1 (5 bases). Germline V lookup: CDR1 MDHEN, CDR2 SYDVKM. The V and J ends lost 6 bases and 6 bases respectively, with 14 bases between them. The CDR3 is made up of 14 amino acids. This CDR3 reads CASSPIRGYEKLFF. CDR3 sequence (DNA): TGTGCCAGCAGCCCAATCCGGGGGTATGAAAAACTGTTTTTT.

The rearrangement uses TRBV4-1 and TRBJ1-2; 9 bases map to TRBD1. This CDR3 is built from 15 residues. The germline V gene has CDR1 MGHRA and CDR2 YSYEKL. V was clipped by 4 bases and J by 6 bases; unmatched bases: 9. The CDR3 DNA reads as TGCGCCAGCAGCCTTACCGGGACAGGGAGGAATGGCTACACCTTC. Amino acids: CASSLTGTGRNGYTF.

This clone was seen only a few times. The V and J genes are TRBV30 and TRBJ2-7, with 7 bases identical to TRBD1. Germline assignment: CDR1 GTSNPN and CDR2 SVGIG (reference sequence). V lost 2 bases and J lost 7; bases outside the gene matches: 11. This CDR3 region has 14 residues. The CDR3 here is CAWSRGQALGEQYF. The CDR3 bases are TGTGCCTGGAGTCGCGGACAGGCCCTTGGTGAGCAGTACTTC.

This clone showed up just a few times. The chain is built from TRBV28 and TRBJ1-4; D unresolved. The CDR3 contains 10 residues. Germline-derived CDR1 and CDR2 are MDHEN and SYDVKM. The V end lost 6 bases, the J end lost 11 bases, and 7 bases lay between the germline ends. The CDR3 coding sequence is TGTGCCAGCAGATTGGAGAAACTGTTTTTT. This sequence encodes CASRLEKLFF.

The J gene is TRBJ2-7, the V gene TRBV27; D might be TRBD1 (7 bases). With 5 bases removed from V and 2 bases from J, the gap between germline ends came to 22 bases. The CDR3 spans 17 residues. Germline CDR1 MNHEY, CDR2 SMNVEV (reference sequence). In nucleotides, the CDR3 is TGTGCCAGCAGTCCGCGGCTCCTAGCAGGGGGGACCTACGAGCAGTACTTC. This sequence encodes CASSPRLLAGGTYEQYF.

This clone appeared once. The chain has TRBV2 and TRBJ2-5, with 7 bases lining up with TRBD1. The assigned J gene may be wrong: the sequence end matches TRBJ2-7 better. Germline lookup yields CDR1 SNHLY and CDR2 FYNNEI. The CDR3 is 14 residues long. CDR3 coding DNA: TGTGCCAGCAGTGAAAGCGTCAGGGGGTACGAGCAGTACTTC. This translates into CASSESVRGYEQYF.

The CDR3 is CASSQGPAGGEQFF. CDR3 DNA: TGCGCCAGCAGCCAAGGTCCAGCGGGGGGGGAGCAGTTCTTC. The chain recombines TRBV5-1 with TRBJ2-1, with 10 bases fitting TRBD2. This CDR3 is built from 14 residues. The V and J ends lost 4 bases and 10 bases, in that order; junction bases with no gene match: 8. Germline CDR1 SGHRS, CDR2 YFSETQ.

This rearrangement joins TRBV10-3 to TRBJ2-3, with 9 bases matching TRBD1. The CDR3 covers 16 residues. The germline gives CDR1 ENHRY, CDR2 SYGVKD. V lost 1 base, J lost 6 bases, and 8 bases stayed unmatched. The CDR3 loop reads CAISEFLQGAGDTQYF. The CDR3 nucleotides are TGTGCCATCAGTGAGTTTCTACAGGGGGCGGGGGATACGCAGTATTTT.

The J gene is TRBJ1-6, the V gene TRBV6-6; no definite D call. The germline V gene encodes CDR1 MNHNY and CDR2 SVGAGI (reference sequence). With 2 bases removed from V and 5 bases from J, the gap between germline ends came to 10 bases. This CDR3 is built from 15 residues. CDR3 bases: TGTGCCAGCAGTTACGAGGCCCGAAATAATTCACCCCTCCACTTT. Translation: CASSYEARNNSPLHF.

The V call is TRBV15, the J call TRBJ2-3; TRBD1 matches at 7 bases. The CDR3 is made up of 15 amino acids. V lost 3 bases and J lost 4; bases outside the gene matches: 7. Germline values: CDR1 LNHNV, CDR2 YYDKDF (reference sequence). The CDR3 DNA is TGTGCCACCAGCAGGGAGACAGGGTTGGCAGATACGCAGTATTTT. Translated: CATSRETGLADTQYF. The whole variable domain, filled in from reference TRBV15 and TRBJ2-3, reads DAMVIQNPRYQVTQFGKPVTLSCSQTLNHNVMYWYQQKSSQAPKLLFHYYDKDFNNEADTPDNFQSRRPNTSFCFLDIRSPGLGDTAMYLCATSRETGLADTQYFGPGTRLTVL.

This clone was observed a few times. The same CDR3 is also encoded by other DNA sequences in this sample. V gene TRBV11-2 combines with J gene TRBJ1-3, with D possibly TRBD1 on 6 matching bases. Trimming took 1 base from V and 2 from J, leaving 9 bases between them. The CDR3 totals 15 residues. Germline-derived CDR1 and CDR2 are SGHAT and FQNNGV. The CDR3, as DNA: TGTGCCAGCAGCTTAGGGTCAGGGGCTGGAAACACCATATATTTT. Translating it yields CASSLGSGAGNTIYF.

V usage is TRBV6-1 and J usage is TRBJ2-7, with 12 bases identical to TRBD2. The CDR3 has 14 amino acids. J was trimmed by 4 bases and V by 4 bases; bases with no gene match: 2. The V gene's germline CDR1 is MNHNS and CDR2 SASEGT. The CDR3 nucleotides are TGTGCCAGCAGTGGAGGACTAGCGGGGTACGAGCAGTACTTC. Its protein product is CASSGGLAGYEQYF.

The chain combines TRBV7-3 with TRBJ2-5, with 7 nucleotides matching TRBD2. The ends lost 4 bases at V and 0 bases at J; junction bases unmatched: 5. Per the germline V gene, CDR1 is SGHTA and CDR2 is FQGTGA. There are 15 residues in the CDR3. For the CDR3, the DNA is TGTGCCAGCAGCTCCGGGGGGACTCACCAAGAGACCCAGTACTTC. It encodes CASSSGGTHQETQYF.

The chain uses TRBV5-5 and TRBJ1-4; a possible D gene is TRBD1 (5 bases). There are 15 residues in the CDR3. The V gene lost 0 bases and the J gene lost 7 bases, with 13 bases spanning the gap. From germline, CDR1 is SGHKS and CDR2 YYEKEE (reference sequence). The CDR3 reads CASSLDWGRTEKLFF. CDR3 coding DNA: TGTGCCAGCAGCTTGGATTGGGGCCGTACTGAAAAACTGTTTTTT.

This clone showed up just once. The chain recombines TRBV11-2 with TRBJ2-1; 10 bases align to TRBD2. In germline, CDR1 is SGHAT, CDR2 FQNNGV. J lost 7 bases, V lost 5 bases, and 11 bases had no gene match. This CDR3 region has 16 residues. CDR3 in DNA: TGTGCCAGCAGCCCATCGGTAGCGGGAGGACTGAATGAGCAGTTCTTC. The encoded protein is CASSPSVAGGLNEQFF.

The chain joins TRBV6-1 to TRBJ1-1; TRBD1 aligns across 8 bases. Germline V gene lookup returns CDR1 MNHNS and CDR2 SASEGT. The CDR3 length is 14 residues. V lost 6 bases to trimming and J lost 1 base; unmatched junction nucleotides: 4. In DNA, the CDR3 is TGTGCCAGCAGGACACAGGGGGGGAACACTGAAGCTTTCTTT. Translated: CASRTQGGNTEAFF.

V and J are TRBV4-1 and TRBJ2-1; the D gene is possibly TRBD1 (6 bases). Germline CDR1 is MGHRA and CDR2 is YSYEKL. This CDR3 contains 13 residues. V was trimmed by 3 bases and J by 8 bases, leaving 11 bases between them. Written as DNA, the CDR3 is TGCGCCAGCAGCCAGGCTCCAGGGGATGAGCAGTTCTTC. This encodes CASSQAPGDEQFF.

The table lists this clone with a few counts. This sequence joins TRBV5-1 and TRBJ1-3; the D gene is possibly TRBD1 (6 bases). Per the germline V gene, CDR1 is SGHRS and CDR2 is YFSETQ. CDR3 length equals 15 residues. Trimming stripped 4 bases from V and 4 bases from J, with 15 bases between. This CDR3 reads CASSQTGDAGNTIYF. CDR3 nucleotide sequence: TGCGCCAGCAGCCAGACAGGAGATGCCGGAAACACCATATATTTT.

This clone was detected once. The gene calls are TRBV21-1 and TRBJ1-2. TRBV21-1 constitutes a pseudogene. CDR3 length equals 14 residues. The CDR3 spells CASSPRSVNYGYTF. The DNA for the CDR3 is TGTGCCAGCAGCCCCCGGTCCGTTAACTATGGCTACACCTTC.